A single TCR beta chain is shown here with its context. Its specificity is not known. This sample was included in a study of T cell responses to AZD1222 COVID-19 vaccine. Clones were read by immunoSEQ multiplex PCR, and TCRdb kept only the in-frame ones, dropping some. Of 150,000 to 200,000 clones listed, about 89% are singletons. This CDR3 has 16 residues. Germline loops: CDR1 SGHTA, CDR2 FQGTGA. The V gene lost 5 bases and the J gene lost 6 bases, with 19 bases spanning the gap. Study-level points and caveats: No day 14 peak samples; only post-peak repertoires were characterized. Following two doses of AZD1222, Spike-specific TCR breadth and depth rose. Females outnumbered males among donors, who were mostly white British; clonal diversity was possibly underestimated.

This clonotype originated in an adult in good health. The sample consisted of peripheral blood, taken on day 0 of MenACWY control vaccination. This rearrangement joins TRBV7-3 to TRBJ2-2; the D gene is possibly TRBD1 (6 bases). CDR3 protein: CASSQQGTGLSGELFF. CDR3 nucleotide sequence: TGTGCCAGCAGCCAGCAAGGAACAGGGTTGTCCGGGGAGCTGTTTTTT.